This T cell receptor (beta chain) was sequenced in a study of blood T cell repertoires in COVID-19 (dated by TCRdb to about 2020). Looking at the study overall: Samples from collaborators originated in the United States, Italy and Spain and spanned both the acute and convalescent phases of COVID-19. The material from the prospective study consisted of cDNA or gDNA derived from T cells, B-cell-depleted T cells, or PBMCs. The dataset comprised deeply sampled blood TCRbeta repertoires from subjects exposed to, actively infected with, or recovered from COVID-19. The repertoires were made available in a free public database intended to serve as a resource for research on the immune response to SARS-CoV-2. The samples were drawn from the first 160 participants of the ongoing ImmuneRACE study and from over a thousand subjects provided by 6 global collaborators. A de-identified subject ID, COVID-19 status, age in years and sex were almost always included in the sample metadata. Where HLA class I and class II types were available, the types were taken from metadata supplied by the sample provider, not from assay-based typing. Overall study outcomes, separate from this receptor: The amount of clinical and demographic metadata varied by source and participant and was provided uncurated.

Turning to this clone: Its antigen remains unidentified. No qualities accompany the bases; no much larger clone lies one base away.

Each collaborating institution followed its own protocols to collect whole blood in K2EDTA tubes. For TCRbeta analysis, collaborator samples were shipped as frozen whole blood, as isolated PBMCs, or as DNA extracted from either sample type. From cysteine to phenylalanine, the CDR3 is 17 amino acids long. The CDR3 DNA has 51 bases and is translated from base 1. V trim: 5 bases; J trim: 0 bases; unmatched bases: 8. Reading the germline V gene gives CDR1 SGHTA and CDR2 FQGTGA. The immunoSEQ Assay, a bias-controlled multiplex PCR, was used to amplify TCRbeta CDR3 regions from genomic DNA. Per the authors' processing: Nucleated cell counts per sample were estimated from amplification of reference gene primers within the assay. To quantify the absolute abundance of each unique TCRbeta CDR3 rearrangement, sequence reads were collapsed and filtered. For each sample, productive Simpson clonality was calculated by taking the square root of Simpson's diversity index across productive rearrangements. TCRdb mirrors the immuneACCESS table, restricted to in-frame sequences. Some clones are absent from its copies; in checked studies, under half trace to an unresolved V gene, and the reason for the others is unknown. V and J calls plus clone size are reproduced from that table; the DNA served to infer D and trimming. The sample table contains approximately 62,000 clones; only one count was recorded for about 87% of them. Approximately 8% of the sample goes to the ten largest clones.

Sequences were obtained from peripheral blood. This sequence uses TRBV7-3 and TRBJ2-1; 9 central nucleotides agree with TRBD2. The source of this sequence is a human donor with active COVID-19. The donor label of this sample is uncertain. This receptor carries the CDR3 CASSGSSGSGSYNEQFF. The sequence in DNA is TGTGCCAGCAGCGGAAGTAGCGGGAGTGGCTCCTACAATGAGCAGTTCTTC.